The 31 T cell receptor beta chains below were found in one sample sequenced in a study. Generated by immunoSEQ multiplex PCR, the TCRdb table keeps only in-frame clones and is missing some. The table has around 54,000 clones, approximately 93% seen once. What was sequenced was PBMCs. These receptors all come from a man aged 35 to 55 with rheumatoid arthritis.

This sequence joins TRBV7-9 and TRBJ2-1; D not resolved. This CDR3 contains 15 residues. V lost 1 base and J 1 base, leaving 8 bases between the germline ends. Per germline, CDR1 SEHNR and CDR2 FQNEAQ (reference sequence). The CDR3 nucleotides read TGTGCCAGCAGCTTAGAAGGGCTATCCTACAATGAGCAGTTCTTC. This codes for CASSLEGLSYNEQFF.

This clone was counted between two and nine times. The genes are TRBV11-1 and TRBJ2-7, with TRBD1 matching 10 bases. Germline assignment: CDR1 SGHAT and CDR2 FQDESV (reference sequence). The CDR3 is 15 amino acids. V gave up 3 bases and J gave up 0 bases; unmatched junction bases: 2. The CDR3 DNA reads TGTGCCAGCAGCTTCCGGACAGGGGGCTCCTACGAGCAGTACTTC. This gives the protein CASSFRTGGSYEQYF.

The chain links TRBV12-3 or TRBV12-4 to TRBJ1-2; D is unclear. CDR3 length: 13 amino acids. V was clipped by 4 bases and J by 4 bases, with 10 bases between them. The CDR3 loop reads CASSSTYSYGYTF. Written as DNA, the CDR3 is TGTGCCAGCAGTTCAACATACAGCTATGGCTACACCTTC.

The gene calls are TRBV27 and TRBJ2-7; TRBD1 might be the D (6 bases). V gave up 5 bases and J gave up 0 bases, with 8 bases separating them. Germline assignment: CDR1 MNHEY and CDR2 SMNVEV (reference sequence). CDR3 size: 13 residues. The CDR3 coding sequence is TGTGCCAGCAGTCAGGGGCGCTCCTACGAGCAGTACTTC. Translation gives CASSQGRSYEQYF.

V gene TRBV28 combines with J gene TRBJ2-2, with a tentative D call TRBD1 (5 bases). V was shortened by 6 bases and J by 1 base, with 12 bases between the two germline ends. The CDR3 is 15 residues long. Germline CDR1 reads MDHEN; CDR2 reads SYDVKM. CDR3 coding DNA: TGTGCCAGCAGACCGACAGACCTGAACACCGGGGAGCTGTTTTTT. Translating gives CASRPTDLNTGELFF. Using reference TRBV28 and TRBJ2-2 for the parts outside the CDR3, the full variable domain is DVKVTQSSRYLVKRTGEKVFLECVQDMDHENMFWYRQDPGLGLRLIYFSYDVKMKEKGDIPEGYSVSREKKERFSLILESASTNQTSMYLCASRPTDLNTGELFFGEGSRLTVL.

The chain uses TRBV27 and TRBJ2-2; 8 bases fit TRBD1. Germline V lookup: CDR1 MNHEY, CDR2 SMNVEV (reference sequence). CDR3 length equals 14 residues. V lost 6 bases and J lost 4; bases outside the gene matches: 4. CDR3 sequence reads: CASSKDRATGELFF. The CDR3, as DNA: TGTGCCAGCAGCAAGGACAGGGCCACCGGGGAGCTGTTTTTT.

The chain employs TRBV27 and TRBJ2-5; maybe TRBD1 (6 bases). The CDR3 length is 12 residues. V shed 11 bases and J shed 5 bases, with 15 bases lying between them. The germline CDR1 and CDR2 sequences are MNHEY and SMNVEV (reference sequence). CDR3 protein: CASRGGMETQYF. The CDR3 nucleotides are TGTGCCTCCCGAGGGGGTATGGAGACCCAGTACTTC.

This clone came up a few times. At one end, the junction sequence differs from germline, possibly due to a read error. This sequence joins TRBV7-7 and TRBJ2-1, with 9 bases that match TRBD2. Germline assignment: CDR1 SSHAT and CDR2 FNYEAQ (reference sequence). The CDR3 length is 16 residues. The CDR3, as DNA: TGTGCTAGCAGCCCTGATTCAGCGGGAGGATATAATGAGCAGTTCTTC. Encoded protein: CASSPDSAGGYNEQFF. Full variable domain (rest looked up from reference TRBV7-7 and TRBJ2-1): GAGVSQSPRYKVTKRGQDVTLRCDPISSHATLYWYQQALGQGPEFLTYFNYEAQPDKSGLPSDRFSAERPEGSISTLTIQRTEQRDSAMYRCASSPDSAGGYNEQFFGPGTRLTVL.

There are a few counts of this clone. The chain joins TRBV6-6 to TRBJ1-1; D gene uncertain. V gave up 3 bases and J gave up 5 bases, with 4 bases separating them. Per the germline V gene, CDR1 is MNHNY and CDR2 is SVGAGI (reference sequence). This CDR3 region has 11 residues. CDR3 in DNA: TGTGCCAGCAGTTATCAGACTGAAGCTTTCTTT. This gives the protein CASSYQTEAFF.

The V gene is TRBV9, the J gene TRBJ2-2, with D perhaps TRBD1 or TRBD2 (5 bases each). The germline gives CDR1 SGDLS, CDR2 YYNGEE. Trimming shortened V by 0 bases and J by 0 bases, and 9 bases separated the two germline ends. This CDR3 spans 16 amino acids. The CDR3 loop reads CASSVAGTPNTGELFF. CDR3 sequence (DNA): TGTGCCAGCAGCGTAGCCGGGACGCCGAACACCGGGGAGCTGTTTTTT.

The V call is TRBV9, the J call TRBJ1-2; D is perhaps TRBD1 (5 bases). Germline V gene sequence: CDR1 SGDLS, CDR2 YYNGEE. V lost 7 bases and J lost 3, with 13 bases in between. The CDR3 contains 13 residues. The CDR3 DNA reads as TGTGCCAGCGATGGCCAGGGAGACTATGGCTACACCTTC. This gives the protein CASDGQGDYGYTF.

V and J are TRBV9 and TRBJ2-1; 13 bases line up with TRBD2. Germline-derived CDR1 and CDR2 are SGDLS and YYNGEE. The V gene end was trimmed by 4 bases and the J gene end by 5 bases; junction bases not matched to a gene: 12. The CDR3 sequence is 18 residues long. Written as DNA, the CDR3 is TGTGCCAGCAGCTCAAGGAGGACTAGCGGGGGACAAGACAATGAGCAGTTCTTC. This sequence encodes CASSSRRTSGGQDNEQFF.

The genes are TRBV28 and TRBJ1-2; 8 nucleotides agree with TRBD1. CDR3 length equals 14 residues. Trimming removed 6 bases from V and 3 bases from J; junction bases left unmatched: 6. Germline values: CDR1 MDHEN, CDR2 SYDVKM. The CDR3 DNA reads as TGTGCCAGCAGGCCGCAGGGGGCCTACTATGGCTACACCTTC. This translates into CASRPQGAYYGYTF.

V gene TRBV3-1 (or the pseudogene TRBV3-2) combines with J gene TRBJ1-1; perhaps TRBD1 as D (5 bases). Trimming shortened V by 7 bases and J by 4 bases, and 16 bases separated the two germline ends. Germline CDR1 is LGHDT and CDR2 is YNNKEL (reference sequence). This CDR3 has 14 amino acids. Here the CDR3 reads CASTLQAGPTEAFF. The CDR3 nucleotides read TGTGCCAGCACCCTACAGGCGGGGCCCACTGAAGCTTTCTTT.

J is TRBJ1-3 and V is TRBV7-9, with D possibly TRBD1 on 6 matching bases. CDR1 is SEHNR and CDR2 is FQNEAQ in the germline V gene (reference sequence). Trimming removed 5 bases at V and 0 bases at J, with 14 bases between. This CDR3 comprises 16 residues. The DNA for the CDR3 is TGTGCCAGCAGCGATCAGGGGCCCCGCTCTGGAAACACCATATATTTT. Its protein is CASSDQGPRSGNTIYF.

The CDR3 nucleotides read TGTGCCAGCAGTGACTATGCAGCGGGATCGGTCACCGGGGAGCTGTTTTTT. Translated: CASSDYAAGSVTGELFF. The chain combines TRBV25-1 with TRBJ2-2, with TRBD2 identical over 7 bases. The germline V gene encodes CDR1 MGHDK and CDR2 SYGVNS. The CDR3 sequence is 17 residues long. With V trimmed by 3 bases and J by 4 bases, 11 bases remained unmatched.

CDR3 sequence: CSVLGTSGSTDTQYF. CDR3 nucleotides: TGCAGCGTTCTTGGGACTAGCGGCAGCACAGATACGCAGTATTTT. The chain uses TRBV29-1 and TRBJ2-3, with 11 positions matching TRBD2. The J segment lost 0 bases and the V segment lost 5 bases, leaving 4 bases of the junction unmatched. Germline CDR1 is SQVTM and CDR2 is ANQGSEA. The CDR3 has 15 amino acids.

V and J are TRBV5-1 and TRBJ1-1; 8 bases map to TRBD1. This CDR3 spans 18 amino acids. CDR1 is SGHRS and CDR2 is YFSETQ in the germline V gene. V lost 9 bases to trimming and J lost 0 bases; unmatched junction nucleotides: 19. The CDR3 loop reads CATKTGAHGSGMNTEAFF. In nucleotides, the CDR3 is TGCGCCACCAAGACAGGGGCCCACGGGTCGGGTATGAACACTGAAGCTTTCTTT.

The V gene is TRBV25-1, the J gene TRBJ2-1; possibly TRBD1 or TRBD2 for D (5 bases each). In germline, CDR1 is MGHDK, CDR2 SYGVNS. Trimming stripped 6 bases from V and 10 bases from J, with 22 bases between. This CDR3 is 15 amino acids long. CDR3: CASSGSAVLWGEQFF. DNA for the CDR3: TGTGCCAGCAGCGGATCCGCGGTACTTTGGGGGGAGCAGTTCTTC.

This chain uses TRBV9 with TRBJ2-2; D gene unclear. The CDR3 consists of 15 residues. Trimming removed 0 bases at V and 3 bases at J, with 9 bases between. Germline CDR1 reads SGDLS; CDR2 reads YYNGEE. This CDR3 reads CASSVESGYTGELFF. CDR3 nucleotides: TGTGCCAGCAGCGTAGAGTCAGGATACACCGGGGAGCTGTTTTTT.

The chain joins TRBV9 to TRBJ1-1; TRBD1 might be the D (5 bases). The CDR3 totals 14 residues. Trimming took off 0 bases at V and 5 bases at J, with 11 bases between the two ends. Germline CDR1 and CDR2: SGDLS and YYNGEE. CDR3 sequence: CASSVGGTRTEAFF. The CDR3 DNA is TGTGCCAGCAGCGTAGGAGGGACGCGGACTGAAGCTTTCTTT.

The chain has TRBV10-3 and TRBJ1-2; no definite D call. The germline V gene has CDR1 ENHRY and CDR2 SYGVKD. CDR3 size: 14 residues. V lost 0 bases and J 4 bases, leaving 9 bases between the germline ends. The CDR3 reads CAISESIGGYGYTF. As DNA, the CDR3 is TGTGCCATCAGTGAGTCGATTGGAGGCTATGGCTACACCTTC.

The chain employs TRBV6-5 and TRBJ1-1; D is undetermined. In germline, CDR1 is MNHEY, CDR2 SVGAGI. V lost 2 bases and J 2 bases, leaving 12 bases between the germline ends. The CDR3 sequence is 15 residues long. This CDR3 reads CASSYEGRPNTEAFF. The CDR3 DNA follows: TGTGCCAGCAGTTACGAGGGCAGACCAAACACTGAAGCTTTCTTT.

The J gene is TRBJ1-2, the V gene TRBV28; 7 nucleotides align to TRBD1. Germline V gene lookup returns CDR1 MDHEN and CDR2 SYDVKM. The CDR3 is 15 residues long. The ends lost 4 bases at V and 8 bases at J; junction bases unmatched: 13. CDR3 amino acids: CASSSAPGQDGGYTF. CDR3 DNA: TGTGCCAGCAGTTCGGCCCCCGGACAGGACGGCGGCTACACCTTC.

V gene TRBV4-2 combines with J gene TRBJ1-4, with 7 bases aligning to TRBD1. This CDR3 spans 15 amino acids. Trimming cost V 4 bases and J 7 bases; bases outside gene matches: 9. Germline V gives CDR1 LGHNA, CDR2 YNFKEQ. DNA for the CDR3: TGTGCCAGCAGCCTGATGACAGGGACGGTTGAAAAACTGTTTTTT. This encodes CASSLMTGTVEKLFF.

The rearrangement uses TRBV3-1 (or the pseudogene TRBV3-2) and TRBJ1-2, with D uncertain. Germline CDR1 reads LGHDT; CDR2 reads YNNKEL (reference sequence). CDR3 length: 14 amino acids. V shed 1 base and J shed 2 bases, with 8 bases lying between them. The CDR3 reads CASSQVGVNYGYTF. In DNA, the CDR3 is TGTGCCAGCAGCCAAGTCGGAGTCAACTATGGCTACACCTTC.

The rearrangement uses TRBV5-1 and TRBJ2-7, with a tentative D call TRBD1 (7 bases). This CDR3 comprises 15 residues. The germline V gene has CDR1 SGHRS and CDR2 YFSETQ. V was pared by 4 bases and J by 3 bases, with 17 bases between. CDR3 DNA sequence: TGCGCCAGCAGCATTGGGACAGCGGGCCTCTACGAGCAGTACTTC. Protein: CASSIGTAGLYEQYF.

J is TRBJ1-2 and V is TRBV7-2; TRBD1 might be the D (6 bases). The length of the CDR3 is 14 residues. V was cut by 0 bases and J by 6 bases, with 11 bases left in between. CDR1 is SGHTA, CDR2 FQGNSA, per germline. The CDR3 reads CASSLAKAGDGYTF. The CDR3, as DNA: TGTGCCAGCAGCTTAGCAAAGGCAGGGGATGGCTACACCTTC.

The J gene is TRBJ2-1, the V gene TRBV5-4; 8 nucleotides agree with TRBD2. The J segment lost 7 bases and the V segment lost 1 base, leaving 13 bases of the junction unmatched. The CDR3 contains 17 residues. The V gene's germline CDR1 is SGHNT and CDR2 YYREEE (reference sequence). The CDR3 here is CASSLHLQAGVRNEQFF. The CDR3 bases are TGTGCCAGCAGCTTGCACCTCCAAGCGGGAGTAAGGAATGAGCAGTTCTTC.

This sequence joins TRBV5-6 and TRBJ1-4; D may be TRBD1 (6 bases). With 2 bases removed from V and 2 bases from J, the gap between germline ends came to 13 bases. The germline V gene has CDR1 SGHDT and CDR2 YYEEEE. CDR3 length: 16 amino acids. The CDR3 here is CASSFQGLATNEKLFF. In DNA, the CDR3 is TGTGCCAGCAGCTTCCAGGGGTTAGCGACTAATGAAAAACTGTTTTTT. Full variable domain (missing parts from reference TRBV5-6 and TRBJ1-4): DAGVTQSPTHLIKTRGQQVTLRCSPKSGHDTVSWYQQALGQGPQFIFQYYEEEERQRGNFPDRFSGHQFPNYSSELNVNALLLGDSALYLCASSFQGLATNEKLFFGSGTQLSVL.

CDR3 protein: CASSFGGTYTEAFF. In DNA form, the CDR3 reads TGTGCCAGCAGTTTTGGGGGGACGTACACTGAAGCTTTCTTT. V usage is TRBV27 and J usage is TRBJ1-1, with a weak D call TRBD1 (5 bases). Germline V lookup: CDR1 MNHEY, CDR2 SMNVEV (reference sequence). The ends were cut back, 3 bases at V and 3 bases at J, with 11 bases in the middle. The CDR3 is made up of 14 amino acids.